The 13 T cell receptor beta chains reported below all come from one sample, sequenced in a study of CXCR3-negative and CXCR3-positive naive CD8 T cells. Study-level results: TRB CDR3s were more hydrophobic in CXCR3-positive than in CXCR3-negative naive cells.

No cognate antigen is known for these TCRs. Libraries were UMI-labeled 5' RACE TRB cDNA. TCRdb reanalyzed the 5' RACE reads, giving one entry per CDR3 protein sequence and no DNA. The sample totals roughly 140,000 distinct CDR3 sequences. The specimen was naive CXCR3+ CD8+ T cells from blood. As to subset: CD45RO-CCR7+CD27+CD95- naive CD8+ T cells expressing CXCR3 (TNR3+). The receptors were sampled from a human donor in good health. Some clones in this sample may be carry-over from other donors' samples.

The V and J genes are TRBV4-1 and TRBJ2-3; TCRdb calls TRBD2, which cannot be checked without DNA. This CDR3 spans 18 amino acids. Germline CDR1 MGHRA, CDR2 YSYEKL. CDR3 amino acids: CASSQDEAAGAFTDTQYF.

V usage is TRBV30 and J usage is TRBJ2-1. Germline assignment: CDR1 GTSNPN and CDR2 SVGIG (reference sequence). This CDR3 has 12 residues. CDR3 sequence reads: CAWSAAYNEQFF.

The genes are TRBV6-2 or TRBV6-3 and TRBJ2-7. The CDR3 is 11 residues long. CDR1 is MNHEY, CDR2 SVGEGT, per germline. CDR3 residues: CASSGAYEQYF.

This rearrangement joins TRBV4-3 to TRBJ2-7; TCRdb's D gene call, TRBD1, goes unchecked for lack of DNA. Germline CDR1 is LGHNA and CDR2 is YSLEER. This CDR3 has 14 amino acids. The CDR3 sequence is CASGPTVGGVEQYF.

CDR3: CASSEASGLDTGELFF. The chain joins TRBV2 to TRBJ2-2; there is no DNA to check the TCRdb D call of TRBD2. Germline V gene sequence: CDR1 SNHLY, CDR2 FYNNEI. The CDR3 is 16 amino acids.

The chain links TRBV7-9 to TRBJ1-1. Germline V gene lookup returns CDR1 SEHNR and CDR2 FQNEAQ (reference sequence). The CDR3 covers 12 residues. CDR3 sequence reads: CASSLERTEAFF.

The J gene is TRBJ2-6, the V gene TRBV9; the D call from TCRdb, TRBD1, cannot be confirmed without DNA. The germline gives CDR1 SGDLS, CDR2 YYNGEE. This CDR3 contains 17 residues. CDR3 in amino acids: CASSVGGHLSGANVLTF.

The CDR3 protein is CSVENNYYGYTF. The chain combines TRBV29-1 with TRBJ1-2. CDR1 is SQVTM, CDR2 ANQGSEA, per germline. The CDR3 has 12 residues.

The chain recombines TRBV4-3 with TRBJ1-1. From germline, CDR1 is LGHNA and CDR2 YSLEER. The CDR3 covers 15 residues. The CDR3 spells CASSQDAALNTEAFF.

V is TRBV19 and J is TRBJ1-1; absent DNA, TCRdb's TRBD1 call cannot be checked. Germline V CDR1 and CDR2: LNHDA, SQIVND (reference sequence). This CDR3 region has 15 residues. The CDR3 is CASIEWEGQGTEAFF.

CDR3: CASSGEAGELFF. The chain is built from TRBV5-6 and TRBJ2-2. The CDR3 covers 12 residues. The germline gives CDR1 SGHDT, CDR2 YYEEEE.

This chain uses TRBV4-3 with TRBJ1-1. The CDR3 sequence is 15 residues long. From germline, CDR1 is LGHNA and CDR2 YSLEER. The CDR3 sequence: CASSQDGEPGTEAFF.

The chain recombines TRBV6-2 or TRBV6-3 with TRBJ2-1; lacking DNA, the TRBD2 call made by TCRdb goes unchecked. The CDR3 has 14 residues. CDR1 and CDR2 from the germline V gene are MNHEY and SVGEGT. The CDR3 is CASSPLAGVDEQFF.